This T cell receptor beta chain was retrieved from a study of breast tumors, draining lymph nodes, adjacent tissues. TCRdb reanalysed the multiplex PCR reads using MiXCR and keeps one entry per CDR3 protein. The sample consists of under 30,000 distinct CDR3 sequences, 20% to 25% of them appearing once. This clonotype was observed many times. The antigen is undetermined. General study results and limits: Tumor T cell lymph node origin was a supported hypothesis, not proven. Luminal-like breast cancer showed significantly greater tumor-nontumor repertoire similarity than basal-like breast cancer did.

CDR1 SNHLY and CDR2 FYNNEI come from the germline V gene. The V gene lost 3 bases and the J gene lost 5 bases, with 11 bases spanning the gap. The CDR3 has 14 amino acids. The V gene is TRBV2, the J gene TRBJ2-1; D ambiguous. Sequencing was done on a sample of breast tumor tissue. This sequence was found in a female donor with breast cancer. Some clones in this sample may be carry-over from other donors' samples. CDR3 nucleotide sequence: TGTGCCAGCAGTGAGCAGACCACCAACAATGAGCAGTTCTTC. It translates to CASSEQTTNNEQFF.